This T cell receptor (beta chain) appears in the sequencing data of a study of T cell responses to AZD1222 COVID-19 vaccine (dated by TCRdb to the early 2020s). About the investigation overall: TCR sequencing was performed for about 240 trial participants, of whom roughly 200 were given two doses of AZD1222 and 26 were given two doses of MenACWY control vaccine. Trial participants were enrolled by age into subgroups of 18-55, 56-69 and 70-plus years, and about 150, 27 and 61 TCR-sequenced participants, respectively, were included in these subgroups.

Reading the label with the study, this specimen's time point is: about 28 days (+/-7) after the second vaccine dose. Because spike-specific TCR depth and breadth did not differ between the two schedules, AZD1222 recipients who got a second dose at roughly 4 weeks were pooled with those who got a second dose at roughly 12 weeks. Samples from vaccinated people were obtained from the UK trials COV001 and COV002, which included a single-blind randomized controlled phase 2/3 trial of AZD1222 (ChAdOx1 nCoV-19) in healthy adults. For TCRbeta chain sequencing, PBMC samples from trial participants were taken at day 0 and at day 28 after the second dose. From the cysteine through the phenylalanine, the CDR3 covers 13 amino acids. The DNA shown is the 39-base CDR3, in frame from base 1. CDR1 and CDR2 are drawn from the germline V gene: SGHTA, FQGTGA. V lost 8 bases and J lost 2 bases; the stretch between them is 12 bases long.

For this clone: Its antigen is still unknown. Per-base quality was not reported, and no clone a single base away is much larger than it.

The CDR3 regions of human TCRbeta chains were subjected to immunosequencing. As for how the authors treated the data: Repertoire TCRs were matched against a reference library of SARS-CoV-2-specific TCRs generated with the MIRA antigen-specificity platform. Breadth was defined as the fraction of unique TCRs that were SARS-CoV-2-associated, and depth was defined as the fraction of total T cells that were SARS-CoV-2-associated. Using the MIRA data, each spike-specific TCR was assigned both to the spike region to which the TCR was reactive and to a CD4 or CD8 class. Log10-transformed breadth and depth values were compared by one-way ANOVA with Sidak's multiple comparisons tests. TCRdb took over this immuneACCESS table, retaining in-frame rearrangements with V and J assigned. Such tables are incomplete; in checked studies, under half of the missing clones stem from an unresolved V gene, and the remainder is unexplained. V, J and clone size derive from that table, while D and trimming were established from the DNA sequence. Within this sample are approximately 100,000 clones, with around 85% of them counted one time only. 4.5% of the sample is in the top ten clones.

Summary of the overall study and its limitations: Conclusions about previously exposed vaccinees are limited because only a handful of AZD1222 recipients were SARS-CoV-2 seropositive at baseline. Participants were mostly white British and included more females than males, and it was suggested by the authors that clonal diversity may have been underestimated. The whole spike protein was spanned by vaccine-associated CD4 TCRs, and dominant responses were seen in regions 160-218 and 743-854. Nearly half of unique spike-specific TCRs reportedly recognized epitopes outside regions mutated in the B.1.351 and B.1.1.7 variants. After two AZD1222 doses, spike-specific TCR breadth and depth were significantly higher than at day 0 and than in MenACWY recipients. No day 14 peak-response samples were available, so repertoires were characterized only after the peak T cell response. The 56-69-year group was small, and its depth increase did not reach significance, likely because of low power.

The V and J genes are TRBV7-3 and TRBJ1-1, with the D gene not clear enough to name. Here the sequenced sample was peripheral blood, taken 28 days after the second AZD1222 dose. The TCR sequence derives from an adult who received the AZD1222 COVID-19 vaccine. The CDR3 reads CASAPGRNTEAFF. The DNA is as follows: TGTGCCAGCGCCCCGGGGAGAAACACTGAAGCTTTCTTT.